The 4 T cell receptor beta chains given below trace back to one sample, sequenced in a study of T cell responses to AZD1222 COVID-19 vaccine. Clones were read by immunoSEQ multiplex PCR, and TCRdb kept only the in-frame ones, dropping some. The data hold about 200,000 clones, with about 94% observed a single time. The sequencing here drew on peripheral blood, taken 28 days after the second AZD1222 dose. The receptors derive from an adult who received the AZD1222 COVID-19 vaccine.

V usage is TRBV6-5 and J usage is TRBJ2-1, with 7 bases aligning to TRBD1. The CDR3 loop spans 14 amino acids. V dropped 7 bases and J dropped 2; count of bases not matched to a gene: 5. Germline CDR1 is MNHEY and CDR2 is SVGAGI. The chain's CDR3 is CASKVGTAYNEQFF. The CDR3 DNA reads TGTGCCAGCAAAGTCGGGACAGCCTACAATGAGCAGTTCTTC.

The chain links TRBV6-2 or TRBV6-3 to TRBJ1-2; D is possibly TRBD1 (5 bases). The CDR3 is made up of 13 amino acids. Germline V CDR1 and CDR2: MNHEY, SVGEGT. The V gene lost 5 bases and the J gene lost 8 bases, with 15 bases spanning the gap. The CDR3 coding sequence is TGTGCCAGCAGTCTCGGGACTTTGGCAGGCTACACCTTC. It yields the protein CASSLGTLAGYTF.

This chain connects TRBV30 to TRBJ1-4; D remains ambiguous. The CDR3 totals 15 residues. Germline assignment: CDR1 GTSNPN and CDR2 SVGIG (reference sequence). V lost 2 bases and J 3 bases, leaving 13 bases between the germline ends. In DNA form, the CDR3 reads TGTGCCTGGAGTCAGTCTCCAGAATCTAATGAAAAACTGTTTTTT. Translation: CAWSQSPESNEKLFF.

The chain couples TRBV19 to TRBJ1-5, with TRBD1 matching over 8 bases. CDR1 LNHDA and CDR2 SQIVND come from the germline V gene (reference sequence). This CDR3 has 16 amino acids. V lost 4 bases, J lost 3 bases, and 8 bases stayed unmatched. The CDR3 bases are TGTGCCAGTAGTACAACCGGGACAGGTCTCAATCAGCCCCAGCATTTT. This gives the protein CASSTTGTGLNQPQHF.